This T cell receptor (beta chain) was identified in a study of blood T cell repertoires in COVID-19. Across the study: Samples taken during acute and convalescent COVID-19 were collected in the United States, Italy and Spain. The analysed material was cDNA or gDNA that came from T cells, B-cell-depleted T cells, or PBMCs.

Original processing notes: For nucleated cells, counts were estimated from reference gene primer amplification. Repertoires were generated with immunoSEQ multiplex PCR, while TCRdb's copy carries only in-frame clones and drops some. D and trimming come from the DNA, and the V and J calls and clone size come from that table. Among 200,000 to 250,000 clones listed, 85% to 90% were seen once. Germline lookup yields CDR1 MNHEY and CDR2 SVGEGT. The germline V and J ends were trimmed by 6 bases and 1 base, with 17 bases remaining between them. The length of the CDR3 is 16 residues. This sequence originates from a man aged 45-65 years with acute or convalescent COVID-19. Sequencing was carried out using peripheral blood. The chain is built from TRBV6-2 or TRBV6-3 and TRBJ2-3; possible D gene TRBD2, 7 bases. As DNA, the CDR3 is TGTGCCAGCAGCAGCTGGAAGGGGGGGGGCACAGATACGCAGTATTTT. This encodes CASSSWKGGGTDTQYF.